These 29 T cell receptor beta chains were sequenced from one sample in a study of shared clonotypes between healthy human individuals. The method was immunoSEQ multiplex PCR; TCRdb's version includes in-frame clones alone and lacks a portion of them. The table has millions of clones, over 90% seen once; the top ten hold roughly 0.36%. The sequenced sample consisted of naive CD4+ T cells from PBMCs. Subset meaning: CD45RA+ positively selected. The receptors originated from a man younger than 35 in good health. Some clones in this sample may be carry-over from other donors' samples.

The CDR3 protein is CASSSPGQSNYGYTF. For the CDR3, the DNA is TGTGCCAGCAGTTCCCCTGGACAGTCTAACTATGGCTACACCTTC. The chain has TRBV28 and TRBJ1-2; a possible D gene is TRBD1 (6 bases). This CDR3 has 15 residues. The V gene lost 4 bases and the J gene lost 0 bases, with 12 bases spanning the gap. Germline assignment: CDR1 MDHEN and CDR2 SYDVKM.

This chain links TRBV5-1 with TRBJ2-7; D possibly corresponds to TRBD2 (5 bases). The CDR3 is 13 amino acids. Trimming cost V 5 bases and J 2 bases, with 11 bases left between them. The germline CDR1 and CDR2 sequences are SGHRS and YFSETQ. As DNA, the CDR3 is TGCGCCAGCAGGTCAAGCGGAGCCTACGAGCAGTACTTC. Protein sequence: CASRSSGAYEQYF. Based on the CDR3 plus reference TRBV5-1 and TRBJ2-7, the full variable domain is KAGVTQTPRYLIKTRGQQVTLSCSPISGHRSVSWYQQTPGQGLQFLFEYFSETQRNKGNFPGRFSGRQFSNSRSEMNVSTLELGDSALYLCASRSSGAYEQYFGPGTRLTVT.

The sample holds one count of this clone. The V and J genes are TRBV15 and TRBJ1-2; D unclear. Trimming took off 0 bases at V and 0 bases at J, with 14 bases between the two ends. The CDR3 length is 17 residues. In germline, CDR1 is LNHNV, CDR2 YYDKDF (reference sequence). This CDR3 reads CATSRDPGGWSNYGYTF. DNA for the CDR3: TGTGCCACCAGCAGAGATCCGGGTGGATGGTCTAACTATGGCTACACCTTC.

This rearrangement joins TRBV11-3 to TRBJ2-2; no firm D call. Germline assignment: CDR1 SGHNT and CDR2 YENEEA. The CDR3 length is 15 residues. V dropped 0 bases and J dropped 6 bases, with 11 bases sitting between them. This CDR3 reads CASSLDYPRSGELFF. In DNA form, the CDR3 reads TGTGCCAGCAGCTTAGATTATCCCCGTTCCGGGGAGCTGTTTTTT.

V and J are TRBV6-6 and TRBJ2-7; unclear D gene. The CDR3 contains 13 residues. V shed 0 bases and J shed 2 bases, with 5 bases lying between them. CDR1 MNHNY and CDR2 SVGAGI come from the germline V gene (reference sequence). CDR3: CASSYSPTYEQYF. CDR3 coding DNA: TGTGCCAGCAGTTACTCCCCAACCTACGAGCAGTACTTC.

This chain connects TRBV25-1 to TRBJ1-3; D remains unclear. This CDR3 is built from 15 residues. Germline CDR1 is MGHDK and CDR2 is SYGVNS. The V end lost 3 bases, the J end lost 0 bases, and 9 bases lay between the germline ends. The CDR3 region is CASSEAVISGNTIYF. The CDR3 DNA follows: TGTGCCAGCAGTGAGGCGGTTATCTCTGGAAACACCATATATTTT.

The chain joins TRBV11-1 to TRBJ2-7, with 7 nucleotides matching TRBD1. J gave up 2 bases and V 3 bases, and 7 bases lay outside the gene matches. In germline, CDR1 is SGHAT, CDR2 FQDESV (reference sequence). The CDR3 consists of 15 residues. CDR3 sequence: CASSFTRDRAYEQYF. The CDR3 DNA is TGTGCCAGCAGCTTCACCCGAGACAGGGCCTACGAGCAGTACTTC.

The rearrangement joins TRBV7-3 to TRBJ2-5, with D tentatively TRBD1 or TRBD2 (5 bases each). Germline CDR1 SGHTA, CDR2 FQGTGA. Deletions cut 1 base from V and 5 bases from J, with 14 bases between. CDR3 length: 15 amino acids. The CDR3 here is CASSLNFGGAETQYF. CDR3 nucleotide sequence: TGTGCCAGCAGCTTAAATTTTGGGGGAGCGGAGACCCAGTACTTC.

The chain combines TRBV2 with TRBJ2-3, with a possible D match to TRBD2 (6 bases). Germline CDR1 SNHLY, CDR2 FYNNEI. The CDR3 is 16 residues long. Trimming pared 1 base from V and 0 bases from J, leaving 11 bases between. The CDR3 nucleotides are TGTGCCAGCAGTGAAGGAGTAGCGGTGAGCACAGATACGCAGTATTTT. Protein: CASSEGVAVSTDTQYF. The variable domain in full, completed from reference TRBV2 and TRBJ2-3, reads EPEVTQTPSHQVTQMGQEVILRCVPISNHLYFYWYRQILGQKVEFLVSFYNNEISEKSEIFDDQFSVERPDGSNFTLKIRSTKLEDSAMYFCASSEGVAVSTDTQYFGPGTRLTVL.

Concerning this clone itself: The same CDR3 is also encoded by other DNA sequences in this sample. V is TRBV20-1 and J is TRBJ2-3; D is ambiguous. There are 10 residues in the CDR3. V was trimmed by 6 bases and J by 5 bases, leaving 6 bases between them. Germline V gene sequence: CDR1 DFQATT, CDR2 SNEGSKA (reference sequence). The chain's CDR3 is CSARIDTQYF. CDR3 nucleotide sequence: TGCAGTGCACGTATAGATACGCAGTATTTT.

The chain has TRBV5-1 and TRBJ2-1; TRBD1 aligns across 7 bases. Trimming removed 4 bases from V and 2 bases from J; junction bases left unmatched: 6. This CDR3 has 15 amino acids. Germline CDR1 SGHRS, CDR2 YFSETQ. The CDR3 nucleotides read TGCGCCAGCAGCCCACAACAGGGGACCTACAATGAGCAGTTCTTC. It yields the protein CASSPQQGTYNEQFF.

The gene calls are TRBV7-2 and TRBJ1-1; the match to TRBD1 covers 7 bases. The CDR3 runs to 14 residues. Germline V gives CDR1 SGHTA, CDR2 FQGNSA. J lost 10 bases, V lost 4 bases, and 12 bases had no gene match. This CDR3 is CASSWRDSLAGAFF. The DNA for the CDR3 is TGTGCCAGCAGCTGGCGGGACAGCCTAGCCGGAGCTTTCTTT.

The chain is built from TRBV5-6 and TRBJ1-2; D not resolved. The V and J ends lost 1 base and 3 bases respectively, with 7 bases between them. The germline V gene encodes CDR1 SGHDT and CDR2 YYEEEE. This CDR3 spans 13 amino acids. DNA for the CDR3: TGTGCCAGCAGCTTGATGAAGGACTATGGCTACACCTTC. It encodes CASSLMKDYGYTF. Supplemented by reference TRBV5-6 and TRBJ1-2, the full variable domain reads DAGVTQSPTHLIKTRGQQVTLRCSPKSGHDTVSWYQQALGQGPQFIFQYYEEEERQRGNFPDRFSGHQFPNYSSELNVNALLLGDSALYLCASSLMKDYGYTFGSGTRLTVV.

This chain connects TRBV18 to TRBJ1-1; D ambiguous. CDR3 length: 17 amino acids. CDR1 and CDR2 (germline): KGHSH, LQKENI. The germline V and J ends were trimmed by 3 bases and 4 bases, with 21 bases remaining between them. CDR3 region: CASSPPGAGASSTEAFF. Written as DNA, the CDR3 is TGTGCCAGCTCACCTCCTGGAGCGGGCGCATCGTCCACTGAAGCTTTCTTT.

CDR3 coding DNA: TGTGCCAGCAGTAGAGACCGGGACAGGGCTGGCTACACCTTC. It translates to CASSRDRDRAGYTF. The V call is TRBV6-5, the J call TRBJ1-2; 9 nucleotides agree with TRBD1. Trimming cost V 5 bases and J 7 bases; bases outside gene matches: 8. CDR3 length equals 14 residues. The germline V gene encodes CDR1 MNHEY and CDR2 SVGAGI.

The chain joins TRBV2 to TRBJ2-1; 10 bases line up with TRBD1. Germline V CDR1 and CDR2: SNHLY, FYNNEI. CDR3 size: 14 residues. Trimming at V came to 6 bases and at J to 8 bases, leaving 7 bases not matched to a gene. This CDR3 reads CASSRQGAQDEQFF. CDR3 coding DNA: TGTGCCAGCAGCCGACAGGGGGCTCAAGATGAGCAGTTCTTC. The full variable domain, in which reference TRBV2 and TRBJ2-1 provide the parts outside the CDR3, is EPEVTQTPSHQVTQMGQEVILRCVPISNHLYFYWYRQILGQKVEFLVSFYNNEISEKSEIFDDQFSVERPDGSNFTLKIRSTKLEDSAMYFCASSRQGAQDEQFFGPGTRLTVL.

This chain uses TRBV27 with TRBJ1-4; D is uncertain. V gave up 4 bases and J gave up 7 bases, with 7 bases separating them. The CDR3 totals 12 residues. The germline V gene has CDR1 MNHEY and CDR2 SMNVEV (reference sequence). CDR3 amino acids: CASSSEGEKLFF. CDR3 coding DNA: TGTGCCAGCAGTTCCGAGGGTGAAAAACTGTTTTTT. Full variable domain (remainder filled in from reference TRBV27 and TRBJ1-4): EAQVTQNPRYLITVTGKKLTVTCSQNMNHEYMSWYRQDPGLGLRQIYYSMNVEVTDKGDVPEGYKVSRKEKRNFPLILESPSPNQTSLYFCASSSEGEKLFFGSGTQLSVL.

The rearrangement uses TRBV6-1 and TRBJ1-5; no reliable D call. In germline, CDR1 is MNHNS, CDR2 SASEGT. V lost 4 bases and J 0 bases, leaving 7 bases between the germline ends. The CDR3 covers 14 residues. CDR3 DNA sequence: TGTGCCAGCAGTGGAATCTATAGCAATCAGCCCCAGCATTTT. Translating it yields CASSGIYSNQPQHF.

The rearrangement joins TRBV6-1 to TRBJ2-7; TRBD1 matches 7 bases. There are 13 residues in the CDR3. J was trimmed by 2 bases and V by 6 bases; bases with no gene match: 4. Germline V gene sequence: CDR1 MNHNS, CDR2 SASEGT. CDR3 sequence reads: CASRRTGTYEQYF. In nucleotides, the CDR3 is TGTGCCAGCAGAAGGACAGGCACCTACGAGCAGTACTTC.

For this clone: This may arise from a read error, as a much more abundant clone is one base away. This chain connects TRBV14 to TRBJ2-3; D unclear. Germline V gene lookup returns CDR1 SGHDN and CDR2 FVKESK. The V gene lost 5 bases and the J gene lost 3 bases, with 12 bases spanning the gap. CDR3 length: 14 amino acids. CDR3 sequence reads: CASSVDPRTDTQYF. The CDR3 nucleotides read TGTGCCAGCAGCGTGGATCCTAGGACAGATACGCAGTATTTT.

The chain couples TRBV10-3 to TRBJ2-4, with D unresolved. The CDR3 contains 12 residues. V was shortened by 2 bases and J by 6 bases, with 5 bases between the two germline ends. CDR1 is ENHRY, CDR2 SYGVKD, per germline. CDR3 residues: CAISEDLNIQYF. The DNA of the CDR3 is TGTGCCATCAGTGAGGACCTAAACATTCAGTACTTC.

Notes on this clone: At the DNA level, this CDR3 is encoded by other sequences in the same sample as well. V gene TRBV29-1 combines with J gene TRBJ2-5; D might be TRBD1 or TRBD2, each matching 7 bases. Germline-derived CDR1 and CDR2 are SQVTM and ANQGSEA. V lost 7 bases and J lost 4, with 13 bases in between. The CDR3 has 12 residues. CDR3 residues: CSGGRGGETQYF. The CDR3 region has the DNA TGCAGCGGGGGCAGGGGGGGAGAGACCCAGTACTTC.

The chain employs TRBV27 and TRBJ2-3; 7 positions agree with TRBD1. V was pared by 2 bases and J by 1 base, with 0 bases of the junction left unmatched. From germline, CDR1 is MNHEY and CDR2 SMNVEV (reference sequence). The CDR3 contains 14 residues. CDR3: CASSLDRGTDTQYF. The CDR3 DNA sequence: TGTGCCAGCAGTTTAGACAGGGGCACAGATACGCAGTATTTT.

With regard to this clone: An end of the junction does not agree with germline; a read error may underlie this. The J gene is TRBJ1-2, the V gene TRBV28, with 8 bases lining up with TRBD1. CDR3 size: 13 residues. CDR1 is MDHEN and CDR2 is SYDVKM in the germline V gene. The CDR3 protein is CASSLIGSGGPIF. CDR3 DNA sequence: TGTGCCAGCAGCCTTATTGGATCAGGGGGCCCGATCTTC.

With respect to this clone: Other DNA sequences within the sample encode an identical CDR3. The genes are TRBV9 and TRBJ2-3, with D unclear. V was cut by 0 bases and J by 0 bases, with 8 bases left in between. This CDR3 is built from 15 residues. Germline V gene data show CDR1 as SGDLS and CDR2 as YYNGEE. The CDR3 DNA reads as TGTGCCAGCAGCGTAGTCAGCGCTAGCACAGATACGCAGTATTTT. It is translated as CASSVVSASTDTQYF.

This clone was seen a single time. This chain connects TRBV6-4 to TRBJ2-1; 7 nucleotides agree with TRBD2. The CDR3 is 15 amino acids. Per the germline V gene, CDR1 is MRHNA and CDR2 is SNTAGT. V gave up 0 bases and J gave up 10 bases; unmatched junction bases: 9. CDR3 loop: CASSDSGTMGREQFF. In DNA, the CDR3 is TGTGCCAGCAGTGACTCTGGGACTATGGGCCGGGAGCAGTTCTTC.

The chain uses TRBV14 and TRBJ2-3, with TRBD1 identical over 10 bases. The germline CDR1 and CDR2 sequences are SGHDN and FVKESK. This CDR3 spans 16 amino acids. The junction had 6 bases not matched to a gene; V was cut back by 3 bases and J by 3 bases. In DNA form, the CDR3 reads TGTGCCAGCAGCCAGCCGGGACAGGGGTCAACAGATACGCAGTATTTT. Translating gives CASSQPGQGSTDTQYF.

The chain links TRBV5-8 to TRBJ2-7; TRBD2 agrees at 13 bases. The CDR3 has 14 residues. J lost 4 bases, V lost 5 bases, and 3 bases had no gene match. Germline V gene data show CDR1 as SGHTS and CDR2 as YDEGEE. The DNA for the CDR3 is TGTGCCAGCAGGCGACTAGCGGGAGGTTACGAGCAGTACTTC. This sequence encodes CASRRLAGGYEQYF.

V is TRBV5-1 and J is TRBJ2-7; the D gene is possibly TRBD2 (7 bases). CDR1 is SGHRS and CDR2 is YFSETQ in the germline V gene. This CDR3 is built from 15 residues. With 2 bases removed from V and 5 bases from J, the gap between germline ends came to 17 bases. DNA of the CDR3: TGCGCCAGCAGCTTCCTCCTGGCGGGGGCCGACGAGCAGTACTTC. Protein sequence: CASSFLLAGADEQYF.